This T cell receptor (beta chain) was sequenced for a study of OX40 agonist ivuxolimab in advanced cancers. Study as a whole: The group had a mean age of 60 years, ranged from roughly 20 to 80, and was approximately 81% male.

Blood sampling was done at baseline, cycle 4 day 1, and cycle 7 day 1. Germline lookup yields CDR1 SGHTA and CDR2 FQGNSA. Trimming shortened V by 5 bases and J by 2 bases, and 21 bases separated the two germline ends. The CDR3 is 17 residues long. Clones were sequenced by immunoSEQ multiplex PCR, and TCRdb holds only the in-frame ones, with some missing. The data hold 83,000 or so clones, with approximately 83% observed a single time. This chain uses TRBV7-2 with TRBJ2-5, with D maybe TRBD2 (6 bases). Here the sequenced sample was CD4+ or CD8+ T cells sorted from blood, taken in a trial of the OX40 agonist ivuxolimab. The sequence was collected from an adult with an advanced solid tumor such as melanoma, head and neck, liver or kidney cancer. CDR3 coding DNA: TGTGCCAGCAGCACCTCCGGAGGAAGCCGGGGGCAAGAGACCCAGTACTTC. Amino acids: CASSTSGGSRGQETQYF.